Following are 23 T cell receptor beta chains from one sample sequenced in a study of cytomegalovirus exposure and HLA in healthy donors. PCR involved 60 Vbeta and 13 Jbeta primers. TCRdb keeps only in-frame clones here, not all; method: immunoSEQ multiplex PCR. The repertoire holds under 200,000 clones, with about 65% as singletons. Specimen: PBMCs. The receptors were sampled from a woman aged 18 to 35 in good health and CMV-seropositive.

This chain connects TRBV13 to TRBJ2-7; D uncertain. The CDR3 loop spans 12 amino acids. Germline V lookup: CDR1 PRHDT, CDR2 FYEKMQ (reference sequence). Between the trimmed V and J ends, which lost 3 bases and 7 bases, there was a span of 10 bases. In DNA, the CDR3 is TGTGCCAGCAGCTTTCAGGATCAGGAGCAGTACTTC. Encoded protein: CASSFQDQEQYF.

The chain carries TRBV18 and TRBJ2-7, with 8 nucleotides matching TRBD1. Germline V gene sequence: CDR1 KGHSH, CDR2 LQKENI. The V segment lost 6 bases and the J segment 7 bases; nucleotides outside the gene matches: 14. This CDR3 comprises 15 residues. The CDR3 coding sequence is TGTGCCAGCTCCATGTCCGGGACAGGTACATGGGAGCAGTACTTC. Translating gives CASSMSGTGTWEQYF.

The chain links TRBV7-9 to TRBJ2-7; D ambiguous. The V end was cut by 2 bases, the J end by 4 bases, with 6 bases between. This CDR3 region has 12 residues. Germline V gene data show CDR1 as SEHNR and CDR2 as FQNEAQ (reference sequence). The DNA of the CDR3 is TGTGCCAGCAGCTTAAGCACGTACGAGCAGTACTTC. It specifies CASSLSTYEQYF.

The chain couples TRBV5-4 to TRBJ1-5, with D perhaps matching TRBD1 (6 bases). V lost 4 bases and J lost 7, with 18 bases in between. Per germline, CDR1 SGHNT and CDR2 YYREEE (reference sequence). The length of the CDR3 is 15 residues. The CDR3: CASSGPGHRVQPQHF. The DNA for the CDR3 is TGTGCCAGCAGCGGACCGGGACACCGGGTCCAGCCCCAGCATTTT.

This clone was seen a handful of times. The rearrangement uses TRBV15 and TRBJ1-1, with 11 positions matching TRBD1. With V trimmed by 2 bases and J by 5 bases, 7 bases remained unmatched. Germline V lookup: CDR1 LNHNV, CDR2 YYDKDF (reference sequence). The CDR3 is 16 amino acids. The CDR3 coding sequence is TGTGCCACCAGCAGACAAGTCGGGACAGGGGGAACTGAAGCTTTCTTT. Amino acid sequence: CATSRQVGTGGTEAFF. Combining the CDR3 with reference TRBV15 and TRBJ1-1 gives the whole variable domain DAMVIQNPRYQVTQFGKPVTLSCSQTLNHNVMYWYQQKSSQAPKLLFHYYDKDFNNEADTPDNFQSRRPNTSFCFLDIRSPGLGDTAMYLCATSRQVGTGGTEAFFGQGTRLTVV.

V gene TRBV30 combines with J gene TRBJ1-6; D remains unclear. With 4 bases removed from V and 8 bases from J, the gap between germline ends came to 15 bases. The CDR3 extends over 14 amino acids. Germline-derived CDR1 and CDR2 are GTSNPN and SVGIG (reference sequence). The CDR3 DNA reads as TGTGCCTGGACCCCGGGGAGGCACTATTCACCCCTCCACTTT. Translating gives CAWTPGRHYSPLHF. Based on the CDR3 plus reference TRBV30 and TRBJ1-6, the full variable domain is SQTIHQWPATLVQPVGSPLSLECTVEGTSNPNLYWYRQAAGRGLQLLFYSVGIGQISSEVPQNLSASRPQDRQFILSSKKLLLSDSGFYLCAWTPGRHYSPLHFGNGTRLTVT.

The chain has TRBV7-9 and TRBJ2-5; possible D gene TRBD1, 6 bases. This CDR3 is built from 15 residues. With 5 bases removed from V and 3 bases from J, the gap between germline ends came to 16 bases. Germline V gene data show CDR1 as SEHNR and CDR2 as FQNEAQ (reference sequence). DNA for the CDR3: TGTGCCAGCAGCCCCACAGGGTACGGTGAAGAGACCCAGTACTTC. Translating it yields CASSPTGYGEETQYF.

The chain is built from TRBV5-4 and TRBJ2-5; 7 bases match TRBD2. The CDR3 is 13 amino acids. With V trimmed by 6 bases and J by 5 bases, 7 bases remained unmatched. Germline loops: CDR1 SGHNT, CDR2 YYREEE (reference sequence). The CDR3 DNA is TGTGCCAGCACCCCGGGGGGAGGGGAGACCCAGTACTTC. Protein sequence: CASTPGGGETQYF.

This chain uses TRBV19 with TRBJ2-3; TRBD2 aligns across 10 bases. The CDR3 contains 16 residues. Germline loops: CDR1 LNHDA, CDR2 SQIVND (reference sequence). Trimming removed 5 bases from V and 3 bases from J; junction bases left unmatched: 8. The CDR3 loop is CASSVLAGVRTDTQYF. The CDR3, as DNA: TGTGCCAGTAGTGTGCTAGCGGGAGTTAGGACAGATACGCAGTATTTT.

As to this clone: The same CDR3 can be traced to other DNA sequences in this sample. The chain links TRBV2 to TRBJ1-2, with 8 bases that match TRBD1. The germline V gene has CDR1 SNHLY and CDR2 FYNNEI. Unmatched junction bases numbered 0, after V lost 4 bases and J lost 2 bases. This CDR3 is built from 13 residues. The CDR3 is CASSGQGNYGYTF. DNA for the CDR3: TGTGCCAGCAGTGGACAGGGGAACTATGGCTACACCTTC.

The chain combines TRBV19 with TRBJ1-1; D may be TRBD1 (6 bases). Trimming removed 3 bases from V and 1 base from J, with 21 bases in between. Germline CDR1 LNHDA, CDR2 SQIVND (reference sequence). The CDR3 runs to 18 residues. CDR3 region: CASSISTTPQTGNTEAFF. Written as DNA, the CDR3 is TGTGCCAGTAGTATCTCTACAACACCACAGACAGGGAACACTGAAGCTTTCTTT.

This chain connects TRBV5-1 to TRBJ2-1, with 7 nucleotides matching TRBD2. Looked up from germline, CDR1 is SGHRS and CDR2 is YFSETQ. Trimming cost V 7 bases and J 4 bases; bases outside gene matches: 11. This CDR3 comprises 15 residues. This CDR3 reads CASSSALAEYNEQFF. CDR3 nucleotide sequence: TGCGCCAGCTCATCGGCCCTAGCGGAGTACAATGAGCAGTTCTTC. The full variable domain, with the rest looked up from reference TRBV5-1 and TRBJ2-1, is KAGVTQTPRYLIKTRGQQVTLSCSPISGHRSVSWYQQTPGQGLQFLFEYFSETQRNKGNFPGRFSGRQFSNSRSEMNVSTLELGDSALYLCASSSALAEYNEQFFGPGTRLTVL.

This chain uses TRBV28 with TRBJ2-1; TRBD2 matches at 7 bases. J lost 3 bases, V lost 7 bases, and 12 bases had no gene match. This CDR3 region has 16 residues. Germline CDR1 is MDHEN and CDR2 is SYDVKM. In nucleotides, the CDR3 is TGTGCCAGCACGCGCACCCGGGGGGTCGGCTACAATGAGCAGTTCTTC. Amino acid sequence: CASTRTRGVGYNEQFF.

The CDR3 is CASSLVLSGANVLTF. CDR3 coding DNA: TGCGCCAGCAGCTTGGTTCTCTCTGGGGCCAACGTCCTGACTTTC. The chain carries TRBV5-1 and TRBJ2-6; no clear D. The V end was cut by 0 bases, the J end by 0 bases, with 4 bases between. The germline CDR1 and CDR2 sequences are SGHRS and YFSETQ. CDR3 length: 15 residues.

CDR3 amino acids: CASSQVAGDYEQYF. The CDR3 nucleotides are TGCGCCAGCAGCCAAGTCGCAGGGGATTACGAGCAGTACTTC. The chain recombines TRBV4-1 with TRBJ2-7, with D possibly being TRBD1 (6 bases). Trimming stripped 1 base from V and 4 bases from J, with 11 bases between. The germline V gene has CDR1 MGHRA and CDR2 YSYEKL. The CDR3 has 14 residues.

The chain joins TRBV29-1 to TRBJ2-7, with D hard to call. Germline V lookup: CDR1 SQVTM, CDR2 ANQGSEA. Trimming cost V 3 bases and J 8 bases, with 11 bases left between them. The CDR3 spans 11 residues. The CDR3 DNA follows: TGCAGCGTTGAGCAGGCTGAGAAGCAGTACTTC. Its translation: CSVEQAEKQYF.

The rearrangement joins TRBV11-1 to TRBJ2-5; D is possibly TRBD2 (5 bases). This CDR3 region has 14 residues. Germline V CDR1 and CDR2: SGHAT, FQDESV (reference sequence). V was cut by 3 bases and J by 1 base, with 9 bases left in between. The CDR3 sequence is CASSFNSGQETQYF. For the CDR3, the DNA is TGTGCCAGCAGCTTCAACAGCGGCCAAGAGACCCAGTACTTC.

The rearrangement joins TRBV27 to TRBJ1-4, with D perhaps TRBD1 (6 bases). V lost 5 bases and J 0 bases, leaving 19 bases between the germline ends. The germline V gene encodes CDR1 MNHEY and CDR2 SMNVEV (reference sequence). The CDR3 totals 18 residues. CDR3 coding DNA: TGTGCCAGCAGTCGACTCCAAGGACAGCTTTCAACTAATGAAAAACTGTTTTTT. It is translated as CASSRLQGQLSTNEKLFF.

V gene TRBV5-4 combines with J gene TRBJ1-3; 8 positions match TRBD1. V gave up 0 bases and J gave up 4 bases; unmatched junction bases: 6. Germline assignment: CDR1 SGHNT and CDR2 YYREEE (reference sequence). This CDR3 has 16 amino acids. CDR3 region: CASSLGQGASGNTIYF. In nucleotides, the CDR3 is TGTGCCAGCAGCTTGGGGCAGGGGGCCTCCGGAAACACCATATATTTT.

The chain carries TRBV28 and TRBJ1-1, with D tentatively TRBD1 (6 bases). The V end lost 7 bases, the J end lost 1 base, and 13 bases lay between the germline ends. Germline CDR1 and CDR2: MDHEN and SYDVKM. This CDR3 has 14 amino acids. CDR3 DNA sequence: TGTGCCAGCAAATCTCTACAGGGGAACACTGAAGCTTTCTTT. This sequence encodes CASKSLQGNTEAFF.

This sequence joins TRBV16 and TRBJ2-7; 9 nucleotides align to TRBD1. With 2 bases clipped from V and 3 bases from J, the junction kept 8 bases outside the gene matches. CDR3 length: 16 residues. Germline V gives CDR1 KGHSY, CDR2 FQNENV. In DNA, the CDR3 is TGTGCCAGCAGCCAACAAACAGGGGGCCTACTCTACGAGCAGTACTTC. It yields the protein CASSQQTGGLLYEQYF. The full variable domain, in which reference TRBV16 and TRBJ2-7 provide the parts outside the CDR3, is GEEVAQTPKHLVRGEGQKAKLYCAPIKGHSYVFWYQQVLKNEFKFLISFQNENVFDETGMPKERFSAKCLPNSPCSLEIQATKLEDSAVYFCASSQQTGGLLYEQYFGPGTRLTVT.

The chain couples TRBV25-1 to TRBJ1-1, with 12 bases fitting TRBD1. The J segment lost 2 bases and the V segment lost 3 bases, leaving 10 bases of the junction unmatched. The CDR3 consists of 18 residues. The germline CDR1 and CDR2 sequences are MGHDK and SYGVNS. In nucleotides, the CDR3 is TGTGCCAGCAGTGAGGGACCGGGACAGGGGGCGGGAAACACTGAAGCTTTCTTT. Translation gives CASSEGPGQGAGNTEAFF.

The chain recombines TRBV7-9 with TRBJ1-2; D possibly corresponds to TRBD1 (5 bases). In germline, CDR1 is SEHNR, CDR2 FQNEAQ (reference sequence). Between the trimmed V and J ends, which lost 5 bases and 7 bases, there was a span of 20 bases. The CDR3 runs to 15 residues. The DNA of the CDR3 is TGTGCCAGCAGCGCCGGGACGGGGGAGTCTAGTGGCTACACCTTC. Protein sequence: CASSAGTGESSGYTF.